This T cell receptor (beta chain) was documented in a study of blood T cell repertoires in COVID-19. Study at large: The samples span acute and convalescent COVID-19 from the United States, Italy and Spain. The analysed material was cDNA or gDNA that came from T cells, B-cell-depleted T cells, or PBMCs.

The CDR3 is 11 amino acids. The V gene's germline CDR1 is SGHDN and CDR2 FVKESK. In the original processing: For nucleated cells, counts were estimated from reference gene primer amplification. Here immunoSEQ multiplex PCR was the method, and the copy in TCRdb shows in-frame clones only, minus some. The V and J calls and clone size were taken over from that table, and D and trimming were inferred from the DNA. This repertoire shows 110,000 to 150,000 clones, 80% found once; its top ten account for 5%. This clone was recorded once. At one end the junction does not follow the germline gene, possibly because of a read error.

The chain recombines TRBV14 with TRBJ1-1; D remains ambiguous. The sample consisted of peripheral blood. The clonotype comes from a woman between 45 and 60 years old with acute or convalescent COVID-19. The CDR3 sequence is CASSFNSEAFF. CDR3 DNA: TGTGCCAGCAGCTTTAACAGTGAAGCTTTCTTT.